A selection of T cell receptor beta chains follows, all from one sample in a study of cytomegalovirus exposure and HLA in healthy donors. The assay was immunoSEQ multiplex PCR, and TCRdb's table has in-frame clones only and misses some. The sample shows about 150,000 clones, around 70% of them seen only once. Sample: PBMCs. These receptors all come from a man aged 30 to 39 in good health and CMV-seronegative. The CDR3 runs from the conserved cysteine through the conserved F or W. D genes are given only for firm matches. Rows may omit the clone size; those that give it use once, few, many or a size class.

V,J,D,size,CDR3,DNA
TRBV4-2,TRBJ1-2,TRBD1,NA,CASSQDWGSRGDLYGYTF,TGTGCCAGCAGCCAAGATTGGGGATCCAGGGGGGACCTCTATGGCTACACCTTC
TRBV5-1,TRBJ2-3,NA,NA,CASSHVSSDTQYF,TGCGCCAGCAGCCACGTAAGCTCGGATACGCAGTATTTT
TRBV11-2,TRBJ2-7,NA,NA,CASSPRTVYEQYF,TGTGCCAGCAGCCCGCGGACAGTCTACGAGCAGTACTTC
TRBV2,TRBJ2-5,TRBD1,NA,CASSLGQGETQYF,TGTGCCAGCAGCCTAGGACAGGGAGAGACCCAGTACTTC
TRBV6-5,TRBJ1-1,TRBD1,NA,CASTLSTGGTEAFF,TGTGCCAGCACCCTATCGACAGGGGGCACTGAAGCTTTCTTT
TRBV27,TRBJ1-1,TRBD1,once,CASSLGSQGTEAFF,TGTGCCAGCAGTTTAGGGTCACAGGGGACTGAAGCTTTCTTT
TRBV20-1,TRBJ1-1,NA,NA,CSAGWGAEAFF,TGCAGTGCTGGCTGGGGGGCTGAAGCTTTCTTT
TRBV9,TRBJ2-6,TRBD1,NA,CASSASQGAGANVLTF,TGTGCCAGCAGCGCCTCTCAGGGGGCTGGGGCCAACGTCCTGACTTTC
TRBV4-3,TRBJ2-7,TRBD2,NA,CASSQESKSRGASYEQYF,TGCGCCAGCAGCCAAGAATCTAAGTCGCGGGGGGCATCCTACGAGCAGTACTTC
TRBV2,TRBJ1-6,TRBD1,NA,CASTKDRGSYNSPLHF,TGTGCCAGCACTAAGGACAGGGGGTCCTATAATTCACCCCTCCACTTT
TRBV6-5,TRBJ2-7,NA,NA,CASSYAGAREQYF,TGTGCCAGCAGTTACGCAGGGGCCAGGGAGCAGTACTTC
TRBV6-6,TRBJ2-5,TRBD1,NA,CASSQDRGETQYF,TGTGCCAGCAGTCAGGACAGGGGAGAGACCCAGTACTTC
TRBV18,TRBJ2-7,NA,NA,CASSPTGLVEQYF,TGTGCCAGCTCACCGACTGGCTTAGTGGAGCAGTACTTC
TRBV7-8,TRBJ2-7,TRBD1,NA,CASSPRDRVHEQYF,TGTGCCAGCAGCCCGCGGGACAGGGTACACGAGCAGTACTTC
TRBV4-3,TRBJ2-5,TRBD2,NA,CASSQDEAGEETQYF,TGCGCCAGCAGCCAAGATGAAGCGGGGGAAGAGACCCAGTACTTC